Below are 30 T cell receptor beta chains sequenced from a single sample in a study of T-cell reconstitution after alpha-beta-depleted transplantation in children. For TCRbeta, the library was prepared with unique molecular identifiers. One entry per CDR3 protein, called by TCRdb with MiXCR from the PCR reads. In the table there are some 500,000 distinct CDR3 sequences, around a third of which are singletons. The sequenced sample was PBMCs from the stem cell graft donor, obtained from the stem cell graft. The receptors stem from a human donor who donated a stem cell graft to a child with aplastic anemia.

The CDR3: CSAKLGLAVSYEQYF. Here the CDR3 DNA reads TGCAGTGCTAAGCTAGGGCTAGCGGTATCCTACGAGCAGTACTTC. The chain recombines TRBV20-1 with TRBJ2-7, with TRBD2 matching over 7 bases. The CDR3 length is 15 residues. With V trimmed by 4 bases and J by 1 base, 10 bases remained unmatched. The germline gives CDR1 DFQATT, CDR2 SNEGSKA (reference sequence).

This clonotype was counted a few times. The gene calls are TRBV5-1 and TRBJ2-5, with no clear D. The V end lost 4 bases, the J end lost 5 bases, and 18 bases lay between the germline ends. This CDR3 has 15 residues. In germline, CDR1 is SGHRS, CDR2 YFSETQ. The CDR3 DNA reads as TGCGCCAGCAGCCCCGGTGTAGGCCGGCAGGAGACCCAGTACTTC. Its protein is CASSPGVGRQETQYF.

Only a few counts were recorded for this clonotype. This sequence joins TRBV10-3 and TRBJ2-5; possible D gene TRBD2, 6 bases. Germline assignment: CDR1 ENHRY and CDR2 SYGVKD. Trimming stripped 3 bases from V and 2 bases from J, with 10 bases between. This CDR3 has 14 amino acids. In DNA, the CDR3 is TGTGCCATCAGTGAACGACTAGGGCAAGAGACCCAGTACTTC. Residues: CAISERLGQETQYF.

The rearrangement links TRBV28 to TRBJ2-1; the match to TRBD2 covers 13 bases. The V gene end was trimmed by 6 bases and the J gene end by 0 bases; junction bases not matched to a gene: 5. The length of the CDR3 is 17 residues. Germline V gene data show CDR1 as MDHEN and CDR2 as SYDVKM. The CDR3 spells CASRGTSGTDSYNEQFF. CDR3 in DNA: TGTGCCAGCAGAGGGACTAGCGGGACAGACTCCTACAATGAGCAGTTCTTC.

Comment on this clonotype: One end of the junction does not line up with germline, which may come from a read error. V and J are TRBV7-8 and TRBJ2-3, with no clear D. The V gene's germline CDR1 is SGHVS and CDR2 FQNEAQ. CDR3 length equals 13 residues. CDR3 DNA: TGTGCAAGCACTGGCCATAGCACAGATACGCAGTATTTT. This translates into CASTGHSTDTQYF.

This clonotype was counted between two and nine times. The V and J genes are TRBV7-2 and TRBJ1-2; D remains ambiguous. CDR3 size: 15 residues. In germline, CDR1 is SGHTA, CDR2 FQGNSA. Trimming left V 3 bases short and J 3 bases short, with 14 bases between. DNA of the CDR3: TGTGCCAGCAGCTTGATTACCGGGGATTACTATGGCTACACCTTC. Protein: CASSLITGDYYGYTF.

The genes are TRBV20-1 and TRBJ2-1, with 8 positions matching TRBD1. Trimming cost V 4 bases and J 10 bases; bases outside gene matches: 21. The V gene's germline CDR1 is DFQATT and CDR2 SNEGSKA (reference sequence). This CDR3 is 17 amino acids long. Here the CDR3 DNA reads TGCAGTGCTACTGTCCCGGGACAGGTCCTCACGGCGATGGAGCAGTTCTTC. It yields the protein CSATVPGQVLTAMEQFF.

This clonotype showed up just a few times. CDR3 sequence: CSARKDSDLETQYF. CDR3 in DNA: TGCAGTGCTAGAAAGGACAGTGACTTAGAGACCCAGTACTTC. The chain recombines TRBV20-1 with TRBJ2-5, with a weak D call TRBD1 (6 bases). Germline values: CDR1 DFQATT, CDR2 SNEGSKA (reference sequence). With 2 bases removed from V and 4 bases from J, the gap between germline ends came to 14 bases. The CDR3 is 14 amino acids.

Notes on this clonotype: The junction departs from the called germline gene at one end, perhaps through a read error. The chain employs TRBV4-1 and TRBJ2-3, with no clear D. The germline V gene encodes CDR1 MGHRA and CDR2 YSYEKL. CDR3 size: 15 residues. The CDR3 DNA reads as TGCGCCAGCAGCAAAGAAGACCTAGACACAGATACGCAGTATTTT. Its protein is CASSKEDLDTDTQYF.

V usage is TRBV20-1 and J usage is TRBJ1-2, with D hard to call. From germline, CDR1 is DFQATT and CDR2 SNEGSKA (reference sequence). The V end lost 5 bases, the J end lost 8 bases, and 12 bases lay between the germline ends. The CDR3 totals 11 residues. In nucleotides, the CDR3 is TGCAGTGCTGGATTCTGGGGAGGCTACACCTTC. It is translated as CSAGFWGGYTF.

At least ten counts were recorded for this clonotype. DNA for the CDR3: TGTGCCAGCAGCCCGACTAGCGGGAGCGGCGACAATGAGCAGTTCTTC. Translated: CASSPTSGSGDNEQFF. This chain uses TRBV6-1 with TRBJ2-1, with 12 bases identical to TRBD2. In germline, CDR1 is MNHNS, CDR2 SASEGT. Losses at the gene ends were 6 bases for V and 5 bases for J; bases not matched to a gene: 8. This CDR3 is built from 16 residues.

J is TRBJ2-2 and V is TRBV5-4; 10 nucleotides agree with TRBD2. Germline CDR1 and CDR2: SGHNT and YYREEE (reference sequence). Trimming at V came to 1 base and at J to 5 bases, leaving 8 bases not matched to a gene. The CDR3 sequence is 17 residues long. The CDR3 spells CASSLMASGSRTGELFF. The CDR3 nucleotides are TGTGCCAGCAGCTTGATGGCTAGCGGGAGTCGGACCGGGGAGCTGTTTTTT.

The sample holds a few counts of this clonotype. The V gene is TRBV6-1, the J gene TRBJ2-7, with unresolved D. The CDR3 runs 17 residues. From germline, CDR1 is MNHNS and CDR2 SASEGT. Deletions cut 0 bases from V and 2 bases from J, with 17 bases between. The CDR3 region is CASSEAGLVVWPYEQYV. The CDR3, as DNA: TGTGCCAGCAGTGAAGCGGGATTGGTGGTTTGGCCCTACGAGCAGTACGTC.

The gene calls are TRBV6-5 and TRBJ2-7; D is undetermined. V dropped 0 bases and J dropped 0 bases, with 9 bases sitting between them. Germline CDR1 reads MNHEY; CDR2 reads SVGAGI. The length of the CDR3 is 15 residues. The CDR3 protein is CASSYSAAYSYEQYF. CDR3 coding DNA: TGTGCCAGCAGTTACTCGGCAGCGTACTCCTACGAGCAGTACTTC.

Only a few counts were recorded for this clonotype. The CDR3 coding sequence is TGCGCCAGCAGCTTGGTCATCGACAGGGATGGAGCAGATACGCAGTATTTT. The encoded protein is CASSLVIDRDGADTQYF. V usage is TRBV5-1 and J usage is TRBJ2-3; 7 nucleotides agree with TRBD1. The V gene end was trimmed by 0 bases and the J gene end by 4 bases; junction bases not matched to a gene: 11. Germline assignment: CDR1 SGHRS and CDR2 YFSETQ. The CDR3 is 17 residues long. The entire variable domain, with the rest obtained from reference TRBV5-1 and TRBJ2-3, is as follows: KAGVTQTPRYLIKTRGQQVTLSCSPISGHRSVSWYQQTPGQGLQFLFEYFSETQRNKGNFPGRFSGRQFSNSRSEMNVSTLELGDSALYLCASSLVIDRDGADTQYFGPGTRLTVL.

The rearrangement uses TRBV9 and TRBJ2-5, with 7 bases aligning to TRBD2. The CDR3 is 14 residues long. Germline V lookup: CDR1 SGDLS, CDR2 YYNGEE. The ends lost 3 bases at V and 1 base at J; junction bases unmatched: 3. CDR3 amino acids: CASSGGSTQETQYF. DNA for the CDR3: TGTGCCAGCAGCGGCGGGAGTACCCAAGAGACCCAGTACTTC.

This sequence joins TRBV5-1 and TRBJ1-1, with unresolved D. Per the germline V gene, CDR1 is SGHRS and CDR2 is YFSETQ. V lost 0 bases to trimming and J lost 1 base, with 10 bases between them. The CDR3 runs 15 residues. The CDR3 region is CASSLGPDGNTEAFF. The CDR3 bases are TGCGCCAGCAGCTTGGGGCCAGACGGGAACACTGAAGCTTTCTTT.

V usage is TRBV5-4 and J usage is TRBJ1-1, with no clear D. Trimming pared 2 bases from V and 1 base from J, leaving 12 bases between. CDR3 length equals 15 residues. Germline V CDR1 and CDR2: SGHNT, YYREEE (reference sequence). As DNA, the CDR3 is TGTGCCAGCAGCTTAAGTGGCAGGACGAACACTGAAGCTTTCTTT. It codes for CASSLSGRTNTEAFF.

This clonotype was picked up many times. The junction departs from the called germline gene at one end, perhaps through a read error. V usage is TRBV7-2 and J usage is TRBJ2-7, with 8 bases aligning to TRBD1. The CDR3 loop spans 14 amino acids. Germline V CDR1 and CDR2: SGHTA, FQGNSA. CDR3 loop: CASSRIHGQGPDTF. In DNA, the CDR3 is TGTGCCAGCAGCAGGATTCACGGACAGGGCCCAGACACGTTC.

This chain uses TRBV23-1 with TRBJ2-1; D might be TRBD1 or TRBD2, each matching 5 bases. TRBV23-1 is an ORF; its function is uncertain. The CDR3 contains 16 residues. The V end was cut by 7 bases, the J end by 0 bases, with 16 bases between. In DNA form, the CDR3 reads TGCGCCAGCACTGCCGGGGACCGGAGCTCCTACAATGAGCAGTTCTTC. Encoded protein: CASTAGDRSSYNEQFF.

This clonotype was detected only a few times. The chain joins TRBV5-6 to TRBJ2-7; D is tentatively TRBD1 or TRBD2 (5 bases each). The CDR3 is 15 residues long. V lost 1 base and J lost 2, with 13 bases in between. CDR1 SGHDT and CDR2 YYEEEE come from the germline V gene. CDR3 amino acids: CASSLSGTETYEQYF. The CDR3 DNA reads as TGTGCCAGCAGCTTGTCTGGGACGGAAACCTACGAGCAGTACTTC.

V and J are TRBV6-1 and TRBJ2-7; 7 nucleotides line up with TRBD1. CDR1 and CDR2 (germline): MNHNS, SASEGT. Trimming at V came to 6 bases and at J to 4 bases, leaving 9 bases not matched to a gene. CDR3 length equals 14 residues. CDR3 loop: CASSQFPGQYEQYF. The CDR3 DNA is TGTGCCAGCAGCCAATTTCCGGGACAGTACGAGCAGTACTTC.

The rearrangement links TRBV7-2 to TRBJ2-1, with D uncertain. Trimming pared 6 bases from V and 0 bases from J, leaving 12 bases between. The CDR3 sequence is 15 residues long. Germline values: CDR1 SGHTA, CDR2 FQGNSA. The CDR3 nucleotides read TGTGCCAGCAGGGGCACACCGAGCTCCTACAATGAGCAGTTCTTC. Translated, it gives CASRGTPSSYNEQFF.

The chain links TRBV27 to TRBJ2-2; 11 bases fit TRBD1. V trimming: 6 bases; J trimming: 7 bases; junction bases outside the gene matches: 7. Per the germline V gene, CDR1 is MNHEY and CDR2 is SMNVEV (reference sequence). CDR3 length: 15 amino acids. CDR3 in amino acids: CASRGQGAADGELFF. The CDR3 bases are TGTGCCAGCAGAGGACAGGGGGCGGCCGACGGGGAGCTGTTTTTT.

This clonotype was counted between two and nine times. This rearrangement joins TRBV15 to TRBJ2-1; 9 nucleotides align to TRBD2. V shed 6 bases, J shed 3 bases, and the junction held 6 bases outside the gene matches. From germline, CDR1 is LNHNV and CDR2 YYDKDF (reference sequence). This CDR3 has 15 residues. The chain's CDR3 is CATRTTSGSYNEQFF. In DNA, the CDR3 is TGTGCCACCAGGACGACTAGCGGAAGCTACAATGAGCAGTTCTTC.

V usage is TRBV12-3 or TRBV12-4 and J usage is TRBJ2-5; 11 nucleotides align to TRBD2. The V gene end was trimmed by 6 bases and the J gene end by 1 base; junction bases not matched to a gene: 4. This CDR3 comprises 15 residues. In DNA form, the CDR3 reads TGTGCCAGCAGCCCTAGCGGGGGGCCCCAAGAGACCCAGTACTTC. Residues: CASSPSGGPQETQYF.

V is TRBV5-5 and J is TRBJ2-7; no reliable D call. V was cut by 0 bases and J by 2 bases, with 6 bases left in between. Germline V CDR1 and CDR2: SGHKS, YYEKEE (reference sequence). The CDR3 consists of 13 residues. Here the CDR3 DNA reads TGTGCCAGCAGCTTGGAGGCTACCTACGAGCAGTACTTC. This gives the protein CASSLEATYEQYF.

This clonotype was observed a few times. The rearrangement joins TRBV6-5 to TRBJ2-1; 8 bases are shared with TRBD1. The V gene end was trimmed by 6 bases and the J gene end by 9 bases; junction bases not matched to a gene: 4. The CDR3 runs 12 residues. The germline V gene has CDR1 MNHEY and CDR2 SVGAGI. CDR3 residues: CASSKDRAEQFF. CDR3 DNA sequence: TGTGCCAGCAGCAAGGACAGGGCTGAGCAGTTCTTC.

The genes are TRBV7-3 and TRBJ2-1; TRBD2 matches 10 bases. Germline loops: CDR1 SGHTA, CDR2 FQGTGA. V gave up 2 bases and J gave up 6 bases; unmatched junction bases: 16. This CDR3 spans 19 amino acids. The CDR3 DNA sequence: TGTGCCAGCAGCTTATCTCCGGCTAGCGGGAGAAACTTTCGCAATGAGCAGTTCTTC. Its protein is CASSLSPASGRNFRNEQFF.

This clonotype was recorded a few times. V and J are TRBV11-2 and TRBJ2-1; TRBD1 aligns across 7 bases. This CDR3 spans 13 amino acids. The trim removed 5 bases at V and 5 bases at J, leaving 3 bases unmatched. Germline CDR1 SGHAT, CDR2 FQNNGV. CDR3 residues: CASSMGQNNEQFF. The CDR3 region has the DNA TGTGCCAGCAGCATGGGACAGAACAATGAGCAGTTCTTC.